This TCR beta chain was identified during a study of T cell responses to AZD1222 COVID-19 vaccine. The germline gives CDR1 SGHNT, CDR2 YYREEE (reference sequence). V was cut by 4 bases and J by 0 bases, with 10 bases left in between. The CDR3 loop spans 14 amino acids. Clones were read by immunoSEQ multiplex PCR, and TCRdb kept only the in-frame ones, dropping some. The sample yields roughly 100,000 clones, approximately 88% seen once. Only a few counts were recorded for this clone. The TCR was taken from an adult in good health. The sample here was peripheral blood, taken on day 0 of AZD1222 vaccination. The chain combines TRBV5-4 with TRBJ1-1; D not resolved. CDR3 nucleotides: TGTGCCAGCAGCCGGCAGAGACTGAACACTGAAGCTTTCTTT. As protein: CASSRQRLNTEAFF.